Listed here are 28 T cell receptor beta chains from one sample, sequenced in a study of blood T cells in healthy people across ages. Next came a second PCR, run for roughly 6 to 11 cycles, which used a sample-barcoded 5' primer along with a J-beta primer mix. In TCRdb, the 5' RACE reads were re-called with MiXCR into one record per CDR3 protein. The table includes hundreds of thousands of distinct CDR3 sequences, under 45% detected once. Sequencing used blood. These receptors all stem from a man in his fifties or sixties in good health.

The chain combines TRBV20-1 with TRBJ2-7; D unresolved. Germline V gives CDR1 DFQATT, CDR2 SNEGSKA (reference sequence). The CDR3 runs 14 residues. Trimming left V 3 bases short and J 1 base short, with 13 bases between. For the CDR3, the DNA is TGCAGTGCTAGCAACCCACAGACTTCCTACGAGCAGTACTTC. This sequence encodes CSASNPQTSYEQYF.

In regard to this clonotype: At one end, the junction sequence differs from germline, possibly due to a read error. The chain uses TRBV9 and TRBJ2-3; D is undetermined. The CDR3 is made up of 18 amino acids. Germline CDR1 reads SGDLS; CDR2 reads YYNGEE. CDR3 region: CASSVSETARPGTETQYF. The CDR3 DNA reads as TGTGCCAGCAGCGTAAGTGAGACCGCCCGTCCGGGCACAGAGACGCAGTATTTT.

There are a few counts of this clonotype. The chain recombines TRBV20-1 with TRBJ2-1; 8 bases match TRBD1. Looked up from germline, CDR1 is DFQATT and CDR2 is SNEGSKA (reference sequence). The CDR3 has 13 amino acids. Losses at the gene ends were 7 bases for V and 8 bases for J; bases not matched to a gene: 10. The CDR3 nucleotides are TGCAGTGTATACAGGGGGTTGGAGTATGAGCAGTTCTTC. Its translation is CSVYRGLEYEQFF.

The V gene is TRBV4-3, the J gene TRBJ2-3; D unclear. Germline V CDR1 and CDR2: LGHNA, YSLEER. The CDR3 covers 14 residues. V dropped 1 base and J dropped 8 bases, with 13 bases sitting between them. CDR3 sequence (DNA): TGCGCCAGCAGCCAAGGCCAGGTAGATAGTACGCAGTATTTT. This translates into CASSQGQVDSTQYF.

The chain couples TRBV12-3 or TRBV12-4 to TRBJ2-7; D may match TRBD1 or TRBD2 (6 bases each). V was trimmed by 7 bases and J by 1 base, leaving 11 bases between them. The CDR3 length is 13 residues. The DNA of the CDR3 is TGTGCCAGCAAGGGGGACTTTTCCTACGAGCAGTACTTC. This encodes CASKGDFSYEQYF.

This clonotype was found a few times. This chain connects TRBV20-1 to TRBJ1-2; D perhaps matches TRBD1 (5 bases). Per the germline V gene, CDR1 is DFQATT and CDR2 is SNEGSKA (reference sequence). V shed 6 bases and J shed 4 bases, with 12 bases lying between them. CDR3 size: 12 residues. For the CDR3, the DNA is TGCAGTGCGGGGACGCGCCTCTATGGCTACACCTTC. It specifies CSAGTRLYGYTF.

This clonotype was counted a single time. The genes are TRBV7-8 and TRBJ2-1; D tentatively fits TRBD1 or TRBD2 (5 bases each). V dropped 0 bases and J dropped 4 bases, with 16 bases sitting between them. The CDR3 covers 17 residues. Germline V gene data show CDR1 as SGHVS and CDR2 as FQNEAQ. This CDR3 is CASSLAGLGVKYNEQFF. The CDR3 bases are TGTGCCAGCAGCTTAGCAGGTTTGGGGGTGAAGTACAATGAGCAGTTCTTC.

V is TRBV20-1 and J is TRBJ2-7, with TRBD1 matching 7 bases. The CDR3 runs 16 residues. The V and J ends lost 3 bases and 0 bases, in that order; junction bases with no gene match: 11. Per the germline V gene, CDR1 is DFQATT and CDR2 is SNEGSKA (reference sequence). CDR3 in amino acids: CSASNIADRASYEQYF. CDR3 nucleotides: TGCAGTGCTAGTAATATAGCCGACAGGGCCTCCTACGAGCAGTACTTC.

A note on this clonotype: A much bigger clone sits one base away, suggesting this may be a read error. This CDR3 reads CASRPSADRGDGYTF. CDR3 coding DNA: TGTGCCAGCAGGCCCTCCGCAGACCGGGGTGATGGCTACACCTTC. This rearrangement joins TRBV3-1 to TRBJ1-2; no firm D call. Germline V CDR1 and CDR2: LGHDT, YNNKEL (reference sequence). Trimming stripped 6 bases from V and 6 bases from J, with 20 bases between. This CDR3 has 15 residues.

This clonotype was observed a handful of times. The chain links TRBV24-1 to TRBJ2-5; D is perhaps TRBD1 (5 bases). The CDR3 consists of 14 residues. Germline V lookup: CDR1 KGHDR, CDR2 SFDVKD. V was clipped by 3 bases and J by 4 bases, with 11 bases between them. CDR3 coding DNA: TGTGCCACCAGTGATGCGGACAATCGAGAGACCCAGTACTTC. Translation: CATSDADNRETQYF.

The chain joins TRBV27 to TRBJ1-2; unclear D gene. The germline gives CDR1 MNHEY, CDR2 SMNVEV (reference sequence). This CDR3 has 13 residues. V was cut by 3 bases and J by 4 bases, with 9 bases left in between. DNA for the CDR3: TGTGCCAGCAGTTTTGACCCGGGCTATGGCTACACCTTC. Its protein product is CASSFDPGYGYTF.

This clonotype was detected a few times. The rearrangement links TRBV12-3 or TRBV12-4 to TRBJ1-6, with 8 bases that match TRBD1. The V gene end was trimmed by 3 bases and the J gene end by 0 bases; junction bases not matched to a gene: 10. There are 19 residues in the CDR3. The CDR3 region has the DNA TGTGCCAGCAGTTTCTTCTGGCAGGGGGCGAGCTCCTATAATTCACCCCTCCACTTT. Its translation is CASSFFWQGASSYNSPLHF.

The V and J genes are TRBV6-2 or TRBV6-3 and TRBJ1-5, with no clear D. V shed 5 bases and J shed 7 bases, with 9 bases lying between them. This CDR3 spans 12 amino acids. CDR1 is MNHEY, CDR2 SVGEGT, per germline. The CDR3 sequence is CASSHSAQPQHF. CDR3 DNA: TGTGCCAGCAGTCACAGCGCCCAGCCCCAGCATTTT.

This clonotype was counted between two and nine times. The CDR3 DNA is TGTGCCAGCAGTTGGAGACAGGGGTATGTCTACGAGCAGTACTTC. Its translation is CASSWRQGYVYEQYF. V is TRBV6-5 and J is TRBJ2-7, with 8 positions matching TRBD1. Germline loops: CDR1 MNHEY, CDR2 SVGAGI. The CDR3 extends over 15 amino acids. The V and J ends lost 4 bases and 3 bases, in that order; junction bases with no gene match: 8.

The sample holds a few counts of this clonotype. The chain recombines TRBV5-1 with TRBJ2-7; tentative D call: TRBD1 (6 bases). The germline V and J ends were trimmed by 4 bases and 5 bases, with 13 bases remaining between them. Germline values: CDR1 SGHRS, CDR2 YFSETQ. The CDR3 runs 13 residues. CDR3 protein: CASSTQGIHEQYF. CDR3 nucleotides: TGCGCCAGCAGCACCCAGGGGATCCACGAGCAGTACTTC.

The V gene is TRBV20-1, the J gene TRBJ2-1; D perhaps matches TRBD2 (6 bases). V was clipped by 5 bases and J by 12 bases, with 14 bases between them. The CDR3 is 11 amino acids. Germline V gene sequence: CDR1 DFQATT, CDR2 SNEGSKA (reference sequence). CDR3 nucleotides: TGCAGTGCTTTTCGGGGGAGAGGGCAGTTCTTC. It codes for CSAFRGRGQFF.

CDR3 DNA: TGTGCCAGCAGCCGCCGTCTCCGACGGCCCTATAATTCACCCCTCCACTTT. Translated, it gives CASSRRLRRPYNSPLHF. The chain uses TRBV3-1 and TRBJ1-6; D is unclear. The CDR3 is 17 amino acids. Germline loops: CDR1 LGHDT, CDR2 YNNKEL (reference sequence). V was clipped by 4 bases and J by 2 bases, with 15 bases between them.

The V gene is TRBV24-1, the J gene TRBJ2-1, with TRBD2 matching over 13 bases. The J segment lost 6 bases and the V segment lost 2 bases, leaving 6 bases of the junction unmatched. In germline, CDR1 is KGHDR, CDR2 SFDVKD. The CDR3 covers 17 residues. The CDR3 reads CATSDSPGTSGANEQFF. The DNA of the CDR3 is TGTGCCACCAGTGATTCCCCCGGGACTAGCGGGGCCAATGAGCAGTTCTTC.

The J gene is TRBJ1-1, the V gene TRBV29-1, with no clear D. V was clipped by 4 bases and J by 0 bases, with 18 bases between them. CDR1 is SQVTM, CDR2 ANQGSEA, per germline. The length of the CDR3 is 16 residues. The CDR3 sequence: CSVVRSTSSMNTEAFF. DNA of the CDR3: TGCAGCGTTGTGAGGAGCACTAGCTCAATGAACACTGAAGCTTTCTTT.

The V call is TRBV7-9, the J call TRBJ2-7; no clear D. The J call may be in error: the DNA end matches TRBJ2-5 better. The CDR3 sequence is 14 residues long. Germline V lookup: CDR1 SEHNR, CDR2 FQNEAQ (reference sequence). Here the CDR3 reads CASSLASSKETQYF. The CDR3 coding sequence is TGTGCCAGCAGCTTAGCGTCTAGTAAAGAGACCCAGTACTTC.

The CDR3 is CASSPLSGETQYF. The CDR3 nucleotides are TGTGCCAGCAGTCCCCTCAGCGGAGAGACCCAGTACTTC. The chain carries TRBV27 and TRBJ2-5; possible D gene TRBD2, 5 bases. Trimming cost V 5 bases and J 4 bases, with 11 bases left between them. The CDR3 extends over 13 amino acids. The germline gives CDR1 MNHEY, CDR2 SMNVEV (reference sequence).

The chain combines TRBV6-5 with TRBJ2-7; 9 nucleotides line up with TRBD1. Trimming removed 6 bases from V and 2 bases from J; junction bases left unmatched: 11. Looked up from germline, CDR1 is MNHEY and CDR2 is SVGAGI. The CDR3 length is 16 residues. The CDR3 region has the DNA TGTGCCAGCAGACCCGCCCGGACAGGGGCCACCTACGAGCAGTACTTC. Residues: CASRPARTGATYEQYF.

The chain joins TRBV12-3 or TRBV12-4 to TRBJ2-1; the match to TRBD1 covers 8 bases. The CDR3 is 14 residues long. J lost 7 bases, V lost 7 bases, and 9 bases had no gene match. In DNA, the CDR3 is TGTGCCAGCAATCCGGGACAGGCACGGAATGAGCAGTTCTTC. This gives the protein CASNPGQARNEQFF.

This rearrangement joins TRBV5-1 to TRBJ2-2, with a weak D call TRBD1 (5 bases). Trimming stripped 0 bases from V and 5 bases from J, with 14 bases between. The CDR3 length is 16 residues. Germline V gives CDR1 SGHRS, CDR2 YFSETQ. The CDR3 region has the DNA TGCGCCAGCAGCTTGGAGGGCCTAAAGGGGACCGGGGAGCTGTTTTTT. It yields the protein CASSLEGLKGTGELFF.

The sample holds many counts of this clonotype. The chain carries TRBV4-2 and TRBJ2-2, with 7 bases fitting TRBD1. The ends lost 4 bases at V and 3 bases at J; junction bases unmatched: 11. Looked up from germline, CDR1 is LGHNA and CDR2 is YNFKEQ. This CDR3 has 17 amino acids. CDR3 in DNA: TGTGCCAGCAGCCCATTAGGACAGGTTGTGGACACCGGGGAGCTGTTTTTT. Translated, it gives CASSPLGQVVDTGELFF.

The chain joins TRBV12-3 or TRBV12-4 to TRBJ2-3, with D maybe TRBD1 (5 bases). CDR3 length: 10 amino acids. The V and J ends lost 5 bases and 10 bases respectively, with 7 bases between them. CDR3 sequence reads: CASSVTAQYF. The CDR3 nucleotides are TGTGCCAGCAGTGTGACAGCGCAGTATTTT.

The sample holds one count of this clonotype. One end of the junction does not line up with germline, which may come from a read error. The chain combines TRBV7-2 with TRBJ2-1; no firm D call. The J call is uncertain, as TRBJ2-7 better fits the DNA end. Germline V gene sequence: CDR1 SGHTA, CDR2 FQGNSA. The CDR3 covers 13 residues. As DNA, the CDR3 is TGTGCCAGCAGCGTAGCCGTTCCCTACGAGCAGTACTTC. Translating gives CASSVAVPYEQYF.

The rearrangement uses TRBV14 and TRBJ2-7; 10 positions match TRBD2. This CDR3 has 16 amino acids. Germline CDR1 reads SGHDN; CDR2 reads FVKESK. J was trimmed by 4 bases and V by 1 base; bases with no gene match: 7. The CDR3 bases are TGTGCCAGCAGCCAAGGGAAAAGCGGGGGGGCTTACGAGCAGTACTTC. It codes for CASSQGKSGGAYEQYF.